The clone carrying this T cell receptor beta chain was counted at least ten times. Its target is unknown. This entry comes from a study of Graves' ophthalmopathy and Graves' hyperthyroidism. Notes on the study in general: Distinction of ophthalmopathy from stable hyperthyroidism by a 13-signature model reached nearly 90% sensitivity and more than 65% specificity.

Investigators amplified TCR beta CDR3 regions from RNA transcripts. HTBI primers were employed in first-round RT-PCR, then a second-round multiplex PCR followed. TCRdb passed the multiplex PCR reads through MiXCR, listing each CDR3 protein once. The sample shows roughly 350,000 distinct CDR3 sequences, about 18% of them seen only once. With 3 bases removed from V and 6 bases from J, the gap between germline ends came to 11 bases. The CDR3 runs 14 residues. Germline lookup yields CDR1 ENHRY and CDR2 SYGVKD. This sequence originates from an adult woman with stable Graves' hyperthyroidism. The sequencing sample was made of peripheral blood. The chain carries TRBV10-3 and TRBJ2-2; D is ambiguous. CDR3: CAISERSRSGELFF. The CDR3, as DNA: TGTGCCATCAGTGAACGTAGTCGGTCCGGGGAGCTGTTTTTT.